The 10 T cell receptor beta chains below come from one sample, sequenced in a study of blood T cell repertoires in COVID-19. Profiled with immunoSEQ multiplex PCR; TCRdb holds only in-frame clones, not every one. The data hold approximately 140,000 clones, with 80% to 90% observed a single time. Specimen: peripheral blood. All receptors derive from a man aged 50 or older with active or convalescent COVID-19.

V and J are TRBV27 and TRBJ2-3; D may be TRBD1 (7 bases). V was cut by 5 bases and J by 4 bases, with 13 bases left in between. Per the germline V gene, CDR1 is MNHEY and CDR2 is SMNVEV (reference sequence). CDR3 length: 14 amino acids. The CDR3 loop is CASSPAGGPDTQYF. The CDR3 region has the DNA TGTGCCAGCAGTCCGGCAGGGGGGCCAGATACGCAGTATTTT.

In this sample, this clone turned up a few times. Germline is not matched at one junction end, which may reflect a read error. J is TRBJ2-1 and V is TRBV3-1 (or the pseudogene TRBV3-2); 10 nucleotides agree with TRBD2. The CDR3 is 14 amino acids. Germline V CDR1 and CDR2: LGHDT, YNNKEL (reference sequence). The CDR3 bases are TGTGCCAGCAGCCCTTCGCGGAGCGGGGGGGCGTTCGTCTTC. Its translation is CASSPSRSGGAFVF.

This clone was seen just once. DNA of the CDR3: TGTGCCATCAGTGACAGGCGGGGGGCGACTGAAGCTTTCTTT. Translating gives CAISDRRGATEAFF. V gene TRBV10-3 combines with J gene TRBJ1-1; a possible D gene is TRBD1 (6 bases). CDR1 is ENHRY and CDR2 is SYGVKD in the germline V gene. CDR3 length: 14 residues. With 3 bases removed from V and 5 bases from J, the gap between germline ends came to 13 bases.

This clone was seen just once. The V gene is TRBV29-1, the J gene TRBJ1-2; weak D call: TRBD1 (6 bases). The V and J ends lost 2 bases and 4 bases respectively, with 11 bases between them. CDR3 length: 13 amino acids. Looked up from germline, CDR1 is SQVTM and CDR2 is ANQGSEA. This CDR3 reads CSVEFQGTYGYTF. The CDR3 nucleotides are TGCAGCGTTGAATTTCAGGGGACCTATGGCTACACCTTC.

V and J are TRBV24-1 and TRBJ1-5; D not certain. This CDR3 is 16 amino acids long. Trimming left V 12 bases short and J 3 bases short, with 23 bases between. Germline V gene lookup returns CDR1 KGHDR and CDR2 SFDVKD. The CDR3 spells CAALILGRYHNQPQHF. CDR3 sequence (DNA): TGTGCCGCCCTCATACTGGGCAGGTACCACAATCAGCCCCAGCATTTT.

CDR3 amino acids: CASSLGEERAQHF. Written as DNA, the CDR3 is TGTGCCAGCAGTTTAGGAGAAGAGAGGGCCCAGCATTTT. The rearrangement joins TRBV12-3 or TRBV12-4 to TRBJ1-5; D is uncertain. This CDR3 comprises 13 residues. V was shortened by 1 base and J by 11 bases, with 12 bases between the two germline ends.

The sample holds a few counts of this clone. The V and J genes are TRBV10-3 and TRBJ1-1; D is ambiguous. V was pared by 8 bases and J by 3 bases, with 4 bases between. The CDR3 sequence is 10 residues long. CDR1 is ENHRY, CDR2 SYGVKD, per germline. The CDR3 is CAIDYTEAFF. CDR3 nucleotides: TGTGCCATCGACTACACTGAAGCTTTCTTT.

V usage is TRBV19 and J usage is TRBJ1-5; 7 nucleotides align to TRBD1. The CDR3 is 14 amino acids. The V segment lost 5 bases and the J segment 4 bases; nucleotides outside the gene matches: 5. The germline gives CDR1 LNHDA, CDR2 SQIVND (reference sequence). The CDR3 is CASSEGQVNQPQHF. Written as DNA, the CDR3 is TGTGCCAGTAGTGAAGGACAGGTGAATCAGCCCCAGCATTTT. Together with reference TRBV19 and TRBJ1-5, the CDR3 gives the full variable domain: DGGITQSPKYLFRKEGQNVTLSCEQNLNHDAMYWYRQDPGQGLRLIYYSQIVNDFQKGDIAEGYSVSREKKESFPLTVTSAQKNPTAFYLCASSEGQVNQPQHFGDGTRLSIL.

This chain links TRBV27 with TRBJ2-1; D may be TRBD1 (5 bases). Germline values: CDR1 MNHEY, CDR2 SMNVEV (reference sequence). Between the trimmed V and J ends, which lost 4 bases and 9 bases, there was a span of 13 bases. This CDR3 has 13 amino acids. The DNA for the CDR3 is TGTGCCAGCAGTTCCAAAAGGGGATCTGAGCAGTTCTTC. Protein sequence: CASSSKRGSEQFF.

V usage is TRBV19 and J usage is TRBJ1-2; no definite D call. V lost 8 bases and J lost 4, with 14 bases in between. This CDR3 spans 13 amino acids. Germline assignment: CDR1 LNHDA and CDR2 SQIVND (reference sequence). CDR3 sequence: CASESSDPYGYTF. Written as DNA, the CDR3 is TGTGCCAGTGAGTCCAGCGATCCCTATGGCTACACCTTC.